The source of this T cell receptor (beta chain) is a study of vaccination effects on CD4 cells after COVID-19. Study as a whole: Using viral peptide pools, the ViraFEST assay grew out antigen-specific CD4+ T cells prior to sequencing. A few patients who were convalescent were sampled early, at day +14, and again late after vaccination. Following the second dose by a median of 72 days, the post-vaccine samples were obtained.

Having been cultured for approximately ten days, the cells underwent CD4+ T cell isolation. Infection with SARS-CoV-2 occurred in the person between March and December 2020, and PCR confirmed it. All participants had two doses of either the BNT162b2 or mRNA-1273 vaccine. Days 3 and 7 saw half the medium replaced with IL-2 medium. With regard to this clone: The antigen remains unidentified.

Germline V gives CDR1 SGHDT, CDR2 YYEEEE. There are 13 residues in the CDR3. Trimming shortened V by 0 bases and J by 3 bases, and 6 bases separated the two germline ends. Generated by immunoSEQ multiplex PCR, the TCRdb table keeps only in-frame clones and is missing some. In the table there are about 46,000 clones, under 85% of which are singletons. The sample in question was CD4+ T cells from PBMCs cultured without peptide, obtained after COVID-19 vaccination. The chain uses TRBV5-6 and TRBJ1-2; D remains ambiguous. The origin of this receptor is a human donor who had a prior SARS-CoV-2 infection. The CDR3 DNA reads as TGTGCCAGCAGCTTGGGACGGGACTATGGCTACACCTTC. It yields the protein CASSLGRDYGYTF.